One sample yielded the 6 T cell receptor beta chains listed below, sequenced in a study of T cell repertoires in cytomegalovirus infection. TCRdb reprocessed the reads via MiXCR and lists one record per CDR3 protein. Seen here are approximately 190,000 distinct CDR3 sequences, 8% to 10% observed once, and the top ten hold 4.6%. Sequencing was done on a sample of PBMCs. The source of these receptors is a human donor in good health (CMV status not recorded). Some clones in this sample may be carry-over from other donors' samples.

This clonotype was observed many times. The chain carries TRBV28 and TRBJ2-1, with TRBD2 as a possible D gene (5 bases). This CDR3 is built from 15 residues. Deletions cut 3 bases from V and 8 bases from J, with 17 bases between. Germline V gene data show CDR1 as MDHEN and CDR2 as SYDVKM. DNA for the CDR3: TGTGCCAGCAGTTTTCGGACTGTCCCCAGCGATGAGCAGTTCTTC. Protein sequence: CASSFRTVPSDEQFF.

The sample holds a few counts of this clonotype. The gene calls are TRBV6-2 or TRBV6-3 and TRBJ1-5; no definite D call. The CDR3 length is 11 residues. The germline gives CDR1 MNHEY, CDR2 SVGEGT. The ends were cut back, 6 bases at V and 9 bases at J, with 9 bases in the middle. CDR3 residues: CASSDLSPQHF. For the CDR3, the DNA is TGTGCCAGCAGCGATTTGTCGCCCCAGCATTTT.

This clonotype was counted many times. V gene TRBV28 combines with J gene TRBJ1-5; TRBD1 matches 9 bases. V shed 6 bases, J shed 4 bases, and the junction held 16 bases outside the gene matches. CDR1 MDHEN and CDR2 SYDVKM come from the germline V gene. CDR3 length: 18 amino acids. CDR3 region: CASRISGTGKKLNQPQHF. CDR3 DNA: TGTGCCAGCAGAATTTCCGGGACAGGGAAAAAATTGAATCAGCCCCAGCATTTT.

This clonotype was found many times. This chain joins TRBV7-2 and TRBJ1-2; 7 bases fit TRBD1. Germline assignment: CDR1 SGHTA and CDR2 FQGNSA. V lost 0 bases to trimming and J lost 2 bases; unmatched junction nucleotides: 3. The CDR3 spans 15 residues. CDR3 sequence: CASSLATGVNYGYTF. The DNA of the CDR3 is TGTGCCAGCAGCTTAGCTACAGGGGTCAACTATGGCTACACCTTC.

The rearrangement links TRBV6-4 to TRBJ1-2; D unclear. The V end lost 2 bases, the J end lost 5 bases, and 9 bases lay between the germline ends. The V gene's germline CDR1 is MRHNA and CDR2 SNTAGT. CDR3 length equals 13 residues. CDR3 nucleotide sequence: TGTGCCAGCAGTGACGGCGGGCGATATGGCTACACCTTC. Its translation is CASSDGGRYGYTF.

Ten or more counts support this clonotype. V usage is TRBV3-1 and J usage is TRBJ2-1; TRBD2 matches at 7 bases. The CDR3 runs to 16 residues. After removal of 3 bases from V and 1 base from J, the junction contained 6 bases not matched to a gene. Germline V gives CDR1 LGHDT, CDR2 YNNKEL (reference sequence). This chain's CDR3 is CASSQSGIGSYNEQFF. DNA of the CDR3: TGTGCCAGCAGCCAGAGCGGGATAGGGTCCTACAATGAGCAGTTCTTC.